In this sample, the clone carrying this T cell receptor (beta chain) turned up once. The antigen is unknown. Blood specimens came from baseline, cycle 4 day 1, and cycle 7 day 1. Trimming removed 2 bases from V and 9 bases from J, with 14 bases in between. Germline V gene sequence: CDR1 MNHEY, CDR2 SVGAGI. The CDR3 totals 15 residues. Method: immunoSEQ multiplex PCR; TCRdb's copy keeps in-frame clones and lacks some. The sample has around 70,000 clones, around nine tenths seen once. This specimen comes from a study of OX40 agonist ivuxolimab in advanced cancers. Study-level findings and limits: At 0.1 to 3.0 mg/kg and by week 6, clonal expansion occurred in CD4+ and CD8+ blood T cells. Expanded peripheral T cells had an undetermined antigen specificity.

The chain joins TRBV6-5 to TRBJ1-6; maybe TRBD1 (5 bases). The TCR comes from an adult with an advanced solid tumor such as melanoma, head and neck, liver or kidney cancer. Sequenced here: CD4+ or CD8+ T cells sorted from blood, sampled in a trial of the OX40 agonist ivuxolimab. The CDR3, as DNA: TGTGCCAGCAGTTACACCGCCGGGGCAGGTTCACCCCTCCACTTT. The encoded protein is CASSYTAGAGSPLHF.